Presented here are 18 T cell receptor beta chains from one specimen sequenced in a study of blood T cells in healthy people across ages. The second PCR ran about 6 to 12 cycles with a sample-barcoded 5' primer and J-beta primers. TCRdb ran MiXCR on the 5' RACE reads and lists one entry per CDR3 protein. The data hold roughly 900,000 distinct CDR3 sequences, with 29% observed a single time. Source material: blood. The receptors stem from a woman of 80 years or more in good health.

This clonotype appeared many times. This chain connects TRBV7-2 to TRBJ2-5, with 15 bases identical to TRBD2. Trimming at V came to 2 bases and at J to 2 bases, leaving 3 bases not matched to a gene. This CDR3 spans 17 amino acids. Per germline, CDR1 SGHTA and CDR2 FQGNSA. CDR3 sequence reads: CASSLLGLAGGQETQYF. Here the CDR3 DNA reads TGTGCCAGCAGCTTACTTGGACTAGCGGGGGGGCAAGAGACCCAGTACTTC.

This clonotype was seen ten or more times. The chain combines TRBV6-1 with TRBJ1-2, with TRBD1 matching 7 bases. Germline-derived CDR1 and CDR2 are MNHNS and SASEGT. The CDR3 is made up of 19 amino acids. The V segment lost 5 bases and the J segment 2 bases; nucleotides outside the gene matches: 20. The chain's CDR3 is CASSSWGLGRQGLNYGYTF. CDR3 sequence (DNA): TGTGCCAGCAGTAGCTGGGGGCTGGGACGACAGGGTTTAAACTATGGCTACACCTTC.

The chain carries TRBV3-1 and TRBJ1-2, with a possible D match to TRBD1 (5 bases). Trimming took off 4 bases at V and 8 bases at J, with 17 bases between the two ends. Germline assignment: CDR1 LGHDT and CDR2 YNNKEL (reference sequence). The CDR3 sequence is 14 residues long. The CDR3 spells CASSPRDRAGGYTF. DNA of the CDR3: TGTGCCAGCAGCCCCCGGGACCGCGCTGGGGGCTACACCTTC.

V and J are TRBV10-3 and TRBJ1-2; 7 positions agree with TRBD1. The CDR3 runs 16 residues. V trimming: 2 bases; J trimming: 8 bases; junction bases outside the gene matches: 14. In germline, CDR1 is ENHRY, CDR2 SYGVKD. The chain's CDR3 is CAISEQGVAGLGGYTF. The CDR3 bases are TGTGCCATCAGTGAGCAGGGGGTGGCAGGGCTCGGGGGCTACACCTTC.

The chain uses TRBV12-3 or TRBV12-4 and TRBJ2-7, with D possibly matching TRBD2 (7 bases). The CDR3 totals 16 residues. Trimming shortened V by 6 bases and J by 7 bases, and 25 bases separated the two germline ends. CDR3 sequence reads: CASSGLDGGSCNEQYF. The CDR3 region has the DNA TGTGCCAGCAGCGGACTAGATGGGGGCTCCTGCAATGAGCAGTACTTC.

At least ten counts were recorded for this clonotype. The chain combines TRBV7-6 with TRBJ2-4, with 8 bases that match TRBD1. V gave up 1 base and J gave up 8 bases; unmatched junction bases: 10. The CDR3 loop spans 16 amino acids. Germline values: CDR1 SGHVS, CDR2 FNYEAQ. CDR3 amino acids: CASSLGRDRPAYIQYF. In nucleotides, the CDR3 is TGTGCCAGCAGCTTAGGGCGGGACAGGCCGGCATACATTCAGTACTTC.

For this clonotype: Since a much larger clone is just one base distant, this may be a read error. The CDR3 protein is CASSPKQGVKDNEQYF. CDR3 nucleotide sequence: TGTGCCAGCAGCCCCAAACAGGGAGTGAAGGACAATGAGCAGTACTTC. The genes are TRBV5-4 and TRBJ2-7, with D possibly matching TRBD1 (6 bases). Trimming pared 4 bases from V and 7 bases from J, leaving 24 bases between. This CDR3 region has 16 residues. CDR1 SGHNT and CDR2 YYREEE come from the germline V gene (reference sequence).

The rearrangement links TRBV7-3 to TRBJ2-1, with TRBD1 matching 7 bases. This CDR3 region has 14 residues. Germline values: CDR1 SGHTA, CDR2 FQGTGA. V shed 6 bases and J 6 bases; nucleotides not matched to a gene: 8. CDR3 in amino acids: CASSQQGLGNEQFF. Written as DNA, the CDR3 is TGTGCCAGCAGTCAACAGGGGTTGGGCAATGAGCAGTTCTTC.

V gene TRBV20-1 combines with J gene TRBJ2-7; 11 bases align to TRBD2. The J segment lost 0 bases and the V segment lost 3 bases, leaving 7 bases of the junction unmatched. CDR1 is DFQATT, CDR2 SNEGSKA, per germline (reference sequence). This CDR3 comprises 16 residues. CDR3 in amino acids: CSARASGGSFSYEQYF. The CDR3 nucleotides are TGCAGTGCTAGGGCTAGCGGGGGGAGTTTCTCCTACGAGCAGTACTTC.

This chain uses TRBV7-3 with TRBJ1-1; D is undetermined. Per germline, CDR1 SGHTA and CDR2 FQGTGA. The V end lost 5 bases, the J end lost 0 bases, and 13 bases lay between the germline ends. The CDR3 runs to 15 residues. The CDR3: CASSVNGRLNTEAFF. The CDR3 DNA reads TGTGCCAGCAGCGTCAACGGACGGTTGAACACTGAAGCTTTCTTT.

This clonotype was seen ten or more times. The chain recombines TRBV6-2 or TRBV6-3 with TRBJ2-1; 9 bases match TRBD1. The CDR3 totals 13 residues. The V gene's germline CDR1 is MNHEY and CDR2 SVGEGT. V was clipped by 10 bases and J by 4 bases; unmatched bases: 5. Written as DNA, the CDR3 is TGTGCCACCCGGGACAGGGCTTACAATGAGCAGTTCTTC. Protein product: CATRDRAYNEQFF.

The chain carries TRBV18 and TRBJ2-6, with 9 bases identical to TRBD1. The CDR3 has 20 residues. Germline values: CDR1 KGHSH, CDR2 LQKENI. Unmatched junction bases numbered 11, after V lost 0 bases and J lost 2 bases. CDR3 in DNA: TGTGCCAGCTCACCACCTCGGGTGGGACAGGGATATACTGGGGCCAACGTCCTGACTTTC. Translated: CASSPPRVGQGYTGANVLTF.

Only a few counts were recorded for this clonotype. The genes are TRBV3-1 and TRBJ1-6; D ambiguous. The ends were cut back, 7 bases at V and 9 bases at J, with 16 bases in the middle. Germline-derived CDR1 and CDR2 are LGHDT and YNNKEL (reference sequence). CDR3 size: 14 residues. The CDR3: CASTPLGIGSPLHF. The CDR3 bases are TGTGCCAGCACCCCATTGGGAATAGGTTCACCCCTCCACTTT.

About this clonotype: A read error may explain this, as a much larger clone is one base away. This chain links TRBV7-9 with TRBJ1-2, with 7 nucleotides matching TRBD1. This CDR3 is built from 15 residues. CDR1 is SEHNR and CDR2 is FQNEAQ in the germline V gene (reference sequence). The CDR3 coding sequence is TGTGCCAGCAGCTCCGACAGGGCCCGATTGTATGGCCACACCTTC. Residues: CASSSDRARLYGHTF.

The chain links TRBV2 to TRBJ2-5; D unclear. From germline, CDR1 is SNHLY and CDR2 FYNNEI. Trimming shortened V by 6 bases and J by 2 bases, and 7 bases separated the two germline ends. The CDR3 runs 12 residues. CDR3 nucleotide sequence: TGTGCCAGCAGAGTCACACAAGAGACCCAGTACTTC. Translating gives CASRVTQETQYF. Variable domain in full (rest from reference TRBV2 and TRBJ2-5): EPEVTQTPSHQVTQMGQEVILRCVPISNHLYFYWYRQILGQKVEFLVSFYNNEISEKSEIFDDQFSVERPDGSNFTLKIRSTKLEDSAMYFCASRVTQETQYFGPGTRLLVL.

The chain employs TRBV12-3 or TRBV12-4 and TRBJ2-1; 7 bases align to TRBD1. The end of the DNA is better explained by TRBJ2-7, so the J call may be wrong. This CDR3 region has 13 residues. In DNA, the CDR3 is TGTGCCAGCAGACCGGGACAGTACTACGAGCAGTACTTC. Translating gives CASRPGQYYEQYF.

This clonotype has ten or more counts. This chain joins TRBV6-2 or TRBV6-3 and TRBJ2-5, with TRBD2 matching 9 bases. Trimming removed 2 bases from V and 5 bases from J; junction bases left unmatched: 9. From germline, CDR1 is MNHEY and CDR2 SVGEGT. The length of the CDR3 is 16 residues. CDR3 sequence reads: CASSYTSGPPWETQYF. In DNA, the CDR3 is TGTGCCAGCAGTTACACTAGCGGGCCTCCGTGGGAGACCCAGTACTTC.

This clonotype was seen many times. The chain couples TRBV7-9 to TRBJ2-7; D is possibly TRBD2 (6 bases). Between the trimmed V and J ends, which lost 3 bases and 6 bases, there was a span of 9 bases. Germline V gives CDR1 SEHNR, CDR2 FQNEAQ (reference sequence). This CDR3 contains 12 residues. The CDR3 nucleotides are TGTGCCAGCAGCTTGGCGGGGCTCGAGCAGTACTTC. This codes for CASSLAGLEQYF.